This record looks at one TCR beta chain sequence and its context. Its antigen is not identified. The data derive from a study of CD8 T cells in Susac syndrome. The overall study: Patients with Susac syndrome were therapy-naive, taking corticosteroids, with some also receiving intravenous immunoglobulin, or taking intravenous immunoglobulin alone at the time their blood was drawn.

Study-wide findings and caveats: Clonal expansion involving Susac CD8+ cells peaked in TEMRA cells and active patients.

cDNA came from approximately 0.5 to 1 ug RNA primed by random hexamers. It was immunoSEQ multiplex PCR that amplified TCR beta CDR3 across 54 Vbeta and 13 Jbeta. MiXCR, run by TCRdb on the immunoSEQ multiplex PCR reads, gives a single entry per CDR3 protein. The sample has tens of thousands of distinct CDR3 sequences, less than 95% seen once. The diagnostic criteria were recently defined, and patients with Susac syndrome met them for definite or probable disease. The CDR3 is 15 amino acids. Sequencing used CD8+ T cells from PBMCs. V usage is TRBV21-1 and J usage is TRBJ2-7; TRBD1, the D gene given by the table, was not confirmed from the DNA. TRBV21-1 represents a pseudogene. The origin of this receptor is a human donor with Susac syndrome. In DNA form, the CDR3 reads TGTGCCAGCAACCCTTACGGGACAGGGGACTACGAGCAGTACTTC. Its translation: CASNPYGTGDYEQYF.